What follows is one T cell receptor (beta chain) and its context. Its antigen is undetermined. This sample stems from a study of shared clonotypes between healthy human individuals. The study's findings and limits: How much donors shared clonotypes was expected to be affected by sequencing depth.

Each of the donors was a healthy adult who was HIV-negative and had not had a recent acute infection or vaccination. It was into CD45RA+ naive and CD45RA-negative memory subsets that the CD4+ cells were split. The assay was carried out at the deep level. Profiling relied on immunoSEQ multiplex PCR, and the TCRdb table lists in-frame clones only, not all of them. The sample includes fewer than 1.8 million clones, 98% of them seen just once. The sample was naive CD4+ T cells sorted from blood. The subset here: CD45RA+ positively selected. This sequence was found in a man aged 25-45 years in good health.

The CDR3 nucleotides read TGTGCCACCAGCAGAGACCATGCAACTAATGAAAAACTGTTTTTT. Amino acids: CATSRDHATNEKLFF. V is TRBV15 and J is TRBJ1-4; the D is unclear. Per the germline V gene, CDR1 is LNHNV and CDR2 is YYDKDF (reference sequence). V lost 0 bases and J 0 bases, leaving 5 bases between the germline ends. The CDR3 totals 15 residues.